This T cell receptor beta chain was identified in a study of blood T cell repertoires in COVID-19. Overall study: The cDNA or gDNA used as material had been derived from T cells, B-cell-depleted T cells, or PBMCs.

Libraries were prepared by immunoSEQ multiplex PCR; TCRdb keeps only in-frame clonotypes and omits some of them. This table holds 150,000 to 200,000 clones, roughly 90% found once. This clone has a single count. Germline V gene sequence: CDR1 SGHRS, CDR2 YFSETQ. The length of the CDR3 is 14 residues. V was shortened by 2 bases and J by 8 bases, with 13 bases between the two germline ends. The rearrangement links TRBV5-1 to TRBJ1-4; D not resolved. The sample consisted of peripheral blood. This receptor was obtained from a man aged 55-75 years with active or convalescent COVID-19. The CDR3 DNA is TGCGCCAGCAGCTTTGGAGAAAGTGGAGAAAAACTGTTTTTT. It is translated as CASSFGESGEKLFF.